One sample yielded the 13 T cell receptor beta chains listed below, sequenced in a study of blood T cell repertoires in COVID-19. TCRdb's copy holds only in-frame clones and misses some; the assay was immunoSEQ multiplex PCR. The table shows approximately 73,000 clones, with around 84% occurring only once. Sequencing used peripheral blood. The receptors derive from a woman between 65 and 79 years old with acute or convalescent COVID-19.

V is TRBV19 and J is TRBJ1-2; no firm D call. Germline CDR1 LNHDA, CDR2 SQIVND (reference sequence). Between the trimmed V and J ends, which lost 4 bases and 8 bases, there was a span of 14 bases. CDR3 length: 13 amino acids. The chain's CDR3 is CASSTVLLWGYTF. DNA for the CDR3: TGTGCCAGTAGTACTGTTCTACTCTGGGGCTACACCTTC.

The chain is built from TRBV6-2 or TRBV6-3 and TRBJ2-7; 7 bases are a match to TRBD2. Germline V gene data show CDR1 as MNHEY and CDR2 as SVGEGT. Trimming cost V 4 bases and J 1 base; bases outside gene matches: 7. This CDR3 region has 15 residues. CDR3 residues: CASSWGGSGSYEQYF. Written as DNA, the CDR3 is TGTGCCAGCAGTTGGGGGGGAAGCGGGTCCTACGAGCAGTACTTC.

This clone was counted a few times. This chain joins TRBV19 and TRBJ2-1, with 14 bases fitting TRBD2. This CDR3 is 14 amino acids long. Germline V CDR1 and CDR2: LNHDA, SQIVND (reference sequence). The V and J ends lost 5 bases and 8 bases, in that order; junction bases with no gene match: 2. CDR3 coding DNA: TGTGCCAGTAGTCGACTAGCGGGAGGGGATGAGCAGTTCTTC. Residues: CASSRLAGGDEQFF.

This clone has a single count. The V and J genes are TRBV11-2 and TRBJ1-3; D unresolved. The CDR3 sequence is 14 residues long. Trimming removed 1 base at V and 4 bases at J, with 8 bases between. Germline V gene data show CDR1 as SGHAT and CDR2 as FQNNGV. CDR3 in amino acids: CASSLGAEGNTIYF. As DNA, the CDR3 is TGTGCCAGCAGCTTAGGGGCAGAAGGAAACACCATATATTTT.

The DNA for the CDR3 is TGTGCCAGCAGCCCTATCGGCAGGGGCGGCTACACCTTC. Its protein is CASSPIGRGGYTF. The chain links TRBV11-2 to TRBJ1-2, with TRBD1 as a possible D gene (6 bases). Per germline, CDR1 SGHAT and CDR2 FQNNGV. The CDR3 is 13 amino acids. The V and J ends lost 5 bases and 8 bases respectively, with 15 bases between them. Supplemented by reference TRBV11-2 and TRBJ1-2, the full variable domain reads EAGVAQSPRYKIIEKRQSVAFWCNPISGHATLYWYQQILGQGPKLLIQFQNNGVVDDSQLPKDRFSAERLKGVDSTLKIQPAKLEDSAVYLCASSPIGRGGYTFGSGTRLTVV.

The chain links TRBV4-2 to TRBJ2-5; D uncertain. The V and J ends lost 4 bases and 3 bases respectively, with 15 bases between them. The CDR3 is made up of 15 amino acids. Germline CDR1 reads LGHNA; CDR2 reads YNFKEQ. The CDR3 reads CASSPHERNEETQYF. The CDR3 DNA follows: TGTGCCAGCAGCCCCCATGAGCGAAATGAAGAGACCCAGTACTTC.

This clone was seen once. The rearrangement joins TRBV5-1 to TRBJ1-1, with D unclear. The germline CDR1 and CDR2 sequences are SGHRS and YFSETQ. Trimming cost V 4 bases and J 0 bases, with 10 bases left between them. The CDR3 has 14 amino acids. This CDR3 is CASSIWYMNTEAFF. The CDR3 nucleotides read TGCGCCAGCAGCATCTGGTACATGAACACTGAAGCTTTCTTT. Looking up the rest from reference TRBV5-1 and TRBJ1-1 gives the full variable domain: KAGVTQTPRYLIKTRGQQVTLSCSPISGHRSVSWYQQTPGQGLQFLFEYFSETQRNKGNFPGRFSGRQFSNSRSEMNVSTLELGDSALYLCASSIWYMNTEAFFGQGTRLTVV.

This chain links TRBV7-3 with TRBJ2-3; 10 nucleotides agree with TRBD2. Trimming cost V 5 bases and J 4 bases; bases outside gene matches: 6. This CDR3 comprises 15 residues. Germline V gives CDR1 SGHTA, CDR2 FQGTGA. CDR3 in DNA: TGTGCCAGCAGCCCCAGAGCGGGAGGGGCAGATACGCAGTATTTT. It encodes CASSPRAGGADTQYF.

The gene calls are TRBV6-5 and TRBJ1-2, with D possibly being TRBD1 (6 bases). The CDR3 totals 14 residues. Germline V gene sequence: CDR1 MNHEY, CDR2 SVGAGI. Deletions cut 6 bases from V and 5 bases from J, with 16 bases between. CDR3 sequence (DNA): TGTGCCAGCAGCTCTACAGGGTGGGGGTATGGCTACACCTTC. This sequence encodes CASSSTGWGYGYTF.

J is TRBJ2-4 and V is TRBV28, with D possibly being TRBD2 (6 bases). This CDR3 comprises 12 residues. The V and J ends lost 8 bases and 6 bases respectively, with 11 bases between them. Germline V CDR1 and CDR2: MDHEN, SYDVKM. The CDR3 spells CASGGATNIQYF. In nucleotides, the CDR3 is TGTGCCAGCGGAGGGGCGACAAACATTCAGTACTTC.

CDR3: CASSRHQGAPGSYEQYF. The CDR3 DNA reads as TGCGCCAGCAGCCGGCACCAGGGGGCACCGGGCTCCTACGAGCAGTACTTC. The chain couples TRBV4-3 to TRBJ2-7; TRBD1 aligns across 8 bases. Germline assignment: CDR1 LGHNA and CDR2 YSLEER. Losses at the gene ends were 4 bases for V and 0 bases for J; bases not matched to a gene: 11. This CDR3 is built from 17 residues.

This chain joins TRBV3-1 (or the pseudogene TRBV3-2) and TRBJ1-2; D is undetermined. V lost 2 bases, J lost 6 bases, and 10 bases lay in between. Germline V CDR1 and CDR2: LGHDT, YNNKEL (reference sequence). This CDR3 region has 13 residues. CDR3 amino acids: CASSQSGSNGYTF. CDR3 sequence (DNA): TGTGCCAGCAGCCAATCAGGATCCAATGGCTACACCTTC.

The gene calls are TRBV29-1 and TRBJ1-6; 7 bases align to TRBD1. The V segment lost 7 bases and the J segment 7 bases; nucleotides outside the gene matches: 7. Germline CDR1 and CDR2: SQVTM and ANQGSEA. The CDR3 is made up of 13 amino acids. The CDR3 is CSGVGQRNSPLHF. The CDR3 nucleotides are TGCAGCGGGGTGGGACAGCGGAATTCACCCCTCCACTTT.